This TCR beta chain came from a study of breast tumors, draining lymph nodes, adjacent tissues. Axillary draining lymph nodes of breast cancer patients supplied the node samples. This clonotype occurred many times. Its antigen is undetermined. One entry per CDR3 protein results from TCRdb running MiXCR on the multiplex PCR reads. The table shows 200,000 to 300,000 distinct CDR3 sequences, with over 25% occurring only once. Study-wide results and limits: Most tumor T cells seemingly derive from lymph node, then expand in tumor.

The sequenced sample consisted of axillary lymph node tissue. This clonotype originated in a female donor with breast cancer. Some clones in this sample may be carry-over from other donors' samples.

CDR3 region: CASSGGTGMPAPLHF. The CDR3 DNA reads TGTGCCAGCAGCGGGGGGACAGGGATGCCTGCACCCCTCCACTTT. The V gene is TRBV5-6, the J gene TRBJ1-6, with 9 bases that match TRBD1. The germline gives CDR1 SGHDT, CDR2 YYEEEE. CDR3 length: 15 amino acids. The V gene end was trimmed by 4 bases and the J gene end by 11 bases; junction bases not matched to a gene: 10. The full variable domain, in which reference TRBV5-6 and TRBJ1-6 provide the parts outside the CDR3, is DAGVTQSPTHLIKTRGQQVTLRCSPKSGHDTVSWYQQALGQGPQFIFQYYEEEERQRGNFPDRFSGHQFPNYSSELNVNALLLGDSALYLCASSGGTGMPAPLHFGNGTRLTVT.